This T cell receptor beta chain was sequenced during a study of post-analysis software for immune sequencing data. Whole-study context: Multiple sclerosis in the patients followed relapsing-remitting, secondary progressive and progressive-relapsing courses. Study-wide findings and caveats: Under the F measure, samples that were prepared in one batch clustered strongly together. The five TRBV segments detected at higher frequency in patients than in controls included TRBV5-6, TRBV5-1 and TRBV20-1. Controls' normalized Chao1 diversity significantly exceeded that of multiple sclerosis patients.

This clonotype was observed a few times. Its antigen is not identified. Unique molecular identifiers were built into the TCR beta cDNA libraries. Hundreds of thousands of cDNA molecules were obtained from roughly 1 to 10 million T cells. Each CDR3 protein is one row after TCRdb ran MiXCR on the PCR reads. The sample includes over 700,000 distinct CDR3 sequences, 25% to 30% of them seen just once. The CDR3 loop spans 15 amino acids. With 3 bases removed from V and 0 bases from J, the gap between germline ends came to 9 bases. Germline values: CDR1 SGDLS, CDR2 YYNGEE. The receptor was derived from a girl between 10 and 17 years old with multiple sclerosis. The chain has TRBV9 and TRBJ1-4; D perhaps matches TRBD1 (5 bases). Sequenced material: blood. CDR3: CASSGTIATNEKLFF. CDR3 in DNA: TGTGCCAGCAGCGGGACAATAGCAACTAATGAAAAACTGTTTTTT.